The following is a T cell receptor beta chain sequence with its context. Its antigen is not known. These data originate in a study of memory CD4+ T cells and cytomegalovirus serostatus. The CDR3 runs to 15 residues. V was clipped by 5 bases and J by 5 bases; unmatched bases: 8. Germline CDR1 reads MNHEY; CDR2 reads SVGAGI. The sort gate was single viable CD3+CD4+CD8-CD45RO+ cells for memory CD4+ T cells. After thawing, CD4+ T cells were positively selected. Study-level findings and limits: Of about 150 reported CMV TCRbeta sequences, some 67 were found in memory CD4+ repertoires.

Produced via immunoSEQ multiplex PCR; TCRdb's table is partial and in-frame only. The profile shows roughly 64,000 clones, roughly three quarters of them singletons. The rearrangement links TRBV6-5 to TRBJ2-2; 7 bases map to TRBD1. Sequencing was carried out using memory CD4+ T cells from blood. The TCR sequence derives from an adult in good health and CMV-seronegative. CDR3 region: CASSRGGQRTGELFF. The CDR3 coding sequence is TGTGCCAGCAGTCGAGGGGGACAGAGAACCGGGGAGCTGTTTTTT.